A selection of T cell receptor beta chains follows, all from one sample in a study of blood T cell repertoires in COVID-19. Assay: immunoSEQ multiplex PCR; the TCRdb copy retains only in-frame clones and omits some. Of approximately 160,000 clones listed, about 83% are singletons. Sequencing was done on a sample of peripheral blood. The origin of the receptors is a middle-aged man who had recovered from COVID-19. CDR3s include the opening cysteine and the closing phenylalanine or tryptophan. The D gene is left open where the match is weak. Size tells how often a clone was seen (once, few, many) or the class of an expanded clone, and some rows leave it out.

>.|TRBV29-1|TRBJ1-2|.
TGCAGCGTTGGCCGGGACTATGGCTACACCTTC
CSVGRDYGYTF
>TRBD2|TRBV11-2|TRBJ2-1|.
TGTGCCAGCAGCTTTCCCGGGGGGACCTACAATGAGCAGTTCTTC
CASSFPGGTYNEQFF
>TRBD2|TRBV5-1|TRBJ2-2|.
TGCGCCAGCCTACCGGGAGGGACGAACACCGGGGAGCTGTTTTTT
CASLPGGTNTGELFF
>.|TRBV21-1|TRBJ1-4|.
TGTGCCAGCAGCAAAGGGAAGAGGACAGGGAAAGAAAAACTGTTTTTT
CASSKGKRTGKEKLFF
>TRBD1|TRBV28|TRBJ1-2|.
TGTGCCAGCAGGACAGGGCGAGGCTACACCTTC
CASRTGRGYTF
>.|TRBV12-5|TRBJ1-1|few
TGTGCTAGTGGTCAACTCTGGAACACTGAAGCTTTCTTT
CASGQLWNTEAFF
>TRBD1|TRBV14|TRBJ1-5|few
TGTGCCAGCAGCCAAGGATTCAGGGGGAATCAGCCCCAGCATTTT
CASSQGFRGNQPQHF
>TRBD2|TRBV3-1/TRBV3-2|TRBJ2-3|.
TGTGCCAGCAGCCAATCAGCGGGGACGCAGTATTTT
CASSQSAGTQYF
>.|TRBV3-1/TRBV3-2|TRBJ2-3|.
TGTGCCAGCAGCCACCTAGGCTCAGATACGCAGTATTTT
CASSHLGSDTQYF
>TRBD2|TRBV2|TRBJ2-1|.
TGTGCCAGCAGGAGACTAGCGGGGGGGCCCCATGAGCAGTTCTTC
CASRRLAGGPHEQFF
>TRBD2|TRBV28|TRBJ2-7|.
TGTGCCAGCAGTTTTGGTTTCGGGGCGACTAGCGGGAGTGTCTACGAGCAGTACTTC
CASSFGFGATSGSVYEQYF
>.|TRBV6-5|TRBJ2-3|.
TGTGCCAGCAGTTACTCGGGGGCCGGGGCCCTAGATACGCAGTATTTT
CASSYSGAGALDTQYF
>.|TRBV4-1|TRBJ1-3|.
TGCGCCAGCAGCCAAACCATCCAGGGGCACTCTGGAAACACCATATATTTT
CASSQTIQGHSGNTIYF
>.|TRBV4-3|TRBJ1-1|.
TGCGCCAGCAGCCAAGAAAGGGGAATGGGCACTGAAGCTTTCTTT
CASSQERGMGTEAFF
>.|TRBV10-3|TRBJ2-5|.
TGTGCCACAGGCAGCGGCCCGGGGGAGACCCAGTACTTC
CATGSGPGETQYF
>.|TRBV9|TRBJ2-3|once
TGTGCCACTTCCCTAGGAGCCAGGGGCACAGATACGCAGTATTTT
CATSLGARGTDTQYF
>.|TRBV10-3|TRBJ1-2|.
TGTGCCATCAGTCAGGAGACCAGGGGTGGCTACACCTTC
CAISQETRGGYTF
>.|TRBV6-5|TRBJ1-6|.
TGTGCCAGCAGTTCTAAGCCTTCACTATCACCCCTCCACTTT
CASSSKPSLSPLHF
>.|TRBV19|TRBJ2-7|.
TGTGCCAGTAGTGAGGCGTCCGACTCCTACGAGCAGTACTTC
CASSEASDSYEQYF
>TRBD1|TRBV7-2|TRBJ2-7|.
TGTGCCAGCAGCAACCGGGACAGGGGGCCCTACGAGCAGTACTTC
CASSNRDRGPYEQYF
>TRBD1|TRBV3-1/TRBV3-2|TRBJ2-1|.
TGTGCCAGCAGCCGGGGACAGCTCAATGAGCAGTTCTTC
CASSRGQLNEQFF
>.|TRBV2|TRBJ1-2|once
TGTGCCAGCAGTTCGACACCAACTAACTATGGCTACACCTTC
CASSSTPTNYGYTF
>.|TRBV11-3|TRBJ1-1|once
TGTGCCAGCAGCCCCCCGGAGGCTGAAGCTTTCTTT
CASSPPEAEAFF
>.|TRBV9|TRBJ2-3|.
TGTGCCAGCAGCGCCGGGAGTAGCTATCCAGATACGCAGTATTTT
CASSAGSSYPDTQYF
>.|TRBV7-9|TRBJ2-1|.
TGTGCCAGCAGCTTAACTTCCAATGAGCAGTTCTTC
CASSLTSNEQFF
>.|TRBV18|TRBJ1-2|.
TGTGCCAGCTCTCACAGGGACGTGGGGATCGAGGGTGATGGCTACACCTTC
CASSHRDVGIEGDGYTF
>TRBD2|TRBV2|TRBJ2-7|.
TGTGCCAGCAGTGAAAGGGCTAGCGGGGGAGACGAGCAGTACTTC
CASSERASGGDEQYF
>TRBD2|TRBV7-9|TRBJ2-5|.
TGTGCCAGCAGCTTAGCTATCGGGGGGGAGACCCAGTACTTC
CASSLAIGGETQYF
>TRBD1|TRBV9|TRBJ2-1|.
TGTGCCAGCAGCCCCCGACAGGGACCGGAACAATACAATGAGCAGTTCTTC
CASSPRQGPEQYNEQFF
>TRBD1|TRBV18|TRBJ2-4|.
TGTGCCAGCTCACCCCCGACAGGGGCCGGTGACATTCAGTACTTC
CASSPPTGAGDIQYF
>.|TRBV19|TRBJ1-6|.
TGTGCCAGTAGTGCTCTCGGGGTCGGTTCACCCCTCCACTTT
CASSALGVGSPLHF
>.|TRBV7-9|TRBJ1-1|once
TGTGCCAGCAGCTTGTCTGCTGAAGCTTTCTTT
CASSLSAEAFF
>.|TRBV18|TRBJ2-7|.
TGTGCCAGCTCACCCGGGAAGACCGAGCAGTACTTC
CASSPGKTEQYF
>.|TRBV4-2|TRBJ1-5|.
TGTGCCAGCAGCCAGGGGGCGCGAAGTAATCAGCCCCAGCATTTT
CASSQGARSNQPQHF
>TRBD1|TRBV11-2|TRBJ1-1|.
TGTGCCAGCAGCTTGGACAGGGCCAGCACTGAAGCTTTCTTT
CASSLDRASTEAFF
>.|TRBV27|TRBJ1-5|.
TGTGCCAGCAGTGAGCAAGCGGGAGGCAATCAGCCCCAGCATTTT
CASSEQAGGNQPQHF
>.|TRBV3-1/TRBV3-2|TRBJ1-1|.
TGTGCCAGCAGCCAACAGATCGGGCAGGGAAACGCTTTCTTT
CASSQQIGQGNAFF
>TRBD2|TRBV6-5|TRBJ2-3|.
TGTGCCAGCAGTAGTCGGGGGGGCACAGATACGCAGTATTTT
CASSSRGGTDTQYF
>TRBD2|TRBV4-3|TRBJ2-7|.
TGCGCCAGCAGCCAAGAAGTGACTAGCGGGCTTTACTCCTACGAGCAGTACTTC
CASSQEVTSGLYSYEQYF
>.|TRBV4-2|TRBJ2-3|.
TGTGCCAGCAGCCAAGGGACAGCTAGCACAGATACGCAGTATTTT
CASSQGTASTDTQYF